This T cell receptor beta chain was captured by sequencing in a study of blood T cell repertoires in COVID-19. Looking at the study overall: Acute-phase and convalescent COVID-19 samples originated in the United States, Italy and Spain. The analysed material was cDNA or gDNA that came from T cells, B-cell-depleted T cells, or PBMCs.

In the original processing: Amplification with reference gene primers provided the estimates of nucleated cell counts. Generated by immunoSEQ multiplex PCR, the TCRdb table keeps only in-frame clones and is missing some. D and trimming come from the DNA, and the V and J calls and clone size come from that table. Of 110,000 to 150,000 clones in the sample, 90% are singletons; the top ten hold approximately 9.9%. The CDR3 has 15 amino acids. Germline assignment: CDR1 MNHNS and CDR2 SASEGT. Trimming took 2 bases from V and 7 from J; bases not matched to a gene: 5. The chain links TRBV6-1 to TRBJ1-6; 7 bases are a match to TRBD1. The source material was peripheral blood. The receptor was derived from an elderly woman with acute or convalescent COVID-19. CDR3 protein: CASSEHTGENSPLHF. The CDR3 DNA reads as TGTGCCAGCAGTGAACACACAGGGGAGAATTCACCCCTCCACTTT.